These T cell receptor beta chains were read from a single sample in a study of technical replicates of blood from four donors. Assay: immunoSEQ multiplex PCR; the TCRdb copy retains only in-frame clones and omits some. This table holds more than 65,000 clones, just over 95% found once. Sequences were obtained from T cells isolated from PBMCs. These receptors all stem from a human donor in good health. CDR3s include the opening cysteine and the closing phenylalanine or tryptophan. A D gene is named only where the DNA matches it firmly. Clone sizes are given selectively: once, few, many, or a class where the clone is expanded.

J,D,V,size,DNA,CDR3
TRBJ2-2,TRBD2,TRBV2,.,TGTGCCAGCAGTGAAACTAGGACTAGCGGGTTGTACACCGGGGAGCTGTTTTTT,CASSETRTSGLYTGELFF
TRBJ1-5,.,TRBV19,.,TGTGCCAGTAGTCTGGGGCGGAACGACAATCAGCCCCAGCATTTT,CASSLGRNDNQPQHF
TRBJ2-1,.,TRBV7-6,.,TGTGCCAGCAGCTTAGGACCACGGGATGAGCAGTTCTTC,CASSLGPRDEQFF
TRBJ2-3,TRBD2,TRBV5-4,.,TGTGCCAGCAGCTCTAGCGGGGCTAGCACAGATACGCAGTATTTT,CASSSSGASTDTQYF
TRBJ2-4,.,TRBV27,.,TGTGCCAGCAGTGTTCTTGGGGGGTATGACATTCAGTACTTC,CASSVLGGYDIQYF
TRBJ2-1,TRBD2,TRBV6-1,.,TGTGCCAGCAGTGACCCCACTAGCGCCCCAATATCCTACAATGAGCAGTTCTTC,CASSDPTSAPISYNEQFF
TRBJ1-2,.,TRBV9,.,TGTGCCAGCAGCCCGACACACAACTATGGCTACACCTTC,CASSPTHNYGYTF
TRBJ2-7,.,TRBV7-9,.,TGTGCCAGCAGCTTAGGGGGGAGGGAGCAGTACTTC,CASSLGGREQYF
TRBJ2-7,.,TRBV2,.,TGTGCCAGCAACCCTTCGGTCCACGAGCAGTACTTC,CASNPSVHEQYF
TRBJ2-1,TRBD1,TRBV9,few,TGTGCCAGCAGCGGGGAACAGGGGGATAATGAGCAGTTCTTC,CASSGEQGDNEQFF
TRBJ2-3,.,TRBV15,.,TGTGCCGCCGGGAGATTGGGGACAGATACGCAGTATTTT,CAAGRLGTDTQYF
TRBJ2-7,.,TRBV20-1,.,TGCAGTGCAGCCTTTGTTGACGAGCAGTACTTC,CSAAFVDEQYF
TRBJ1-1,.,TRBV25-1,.,TGTGCCAGCAGTGAATATGGTGACATGAACACTGAAGCTTTCTTT,CASSEYGDMNTEAFF
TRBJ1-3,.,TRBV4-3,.,TGCGCCAGCAGCCAAGAGTGGGAGAGGCCTGGAAACACCATATATTTT,CASSQEWERPGNTIYF
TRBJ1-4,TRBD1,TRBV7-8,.,TGTGCCAGCAGCTTGGACAGGGTCAAACTGTTTTTT,CASSLDRVKLFF
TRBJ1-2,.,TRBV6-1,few,TGTGCCAGCATAGAAGTGACTAGCTATGGCTACACCTTC,CASIEVTSYGYTF
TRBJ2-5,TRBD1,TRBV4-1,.,TGCGCCAGCAGCCAGCTGCAAACCGGGACAGGGGGTCAAGAGACCCAGTACTTC,CASSQLQTGTGGQETQYF
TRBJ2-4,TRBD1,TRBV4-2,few,TGTGCCAGCAGCCCCGGACAGGGCAAAAACATTCAGTACTTC,CASSPGQGKNIQYF
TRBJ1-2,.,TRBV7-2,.,TGTGCCAGCAGGCGACAGGCAGGAGCTAACTATGGCTACACCTTC,CASRRQAGANYGYTF
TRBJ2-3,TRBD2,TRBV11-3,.,TGTGCCAGCAGCCTCAGCGGGGCAAGCACAGATACGCAGTATTTT,CASSLSGASTDTQYF
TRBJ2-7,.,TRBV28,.,TGTGCCAGCAGTTTGGCAGACTCCTACGAGCAGTACTTC,CASSLADSYEQYF
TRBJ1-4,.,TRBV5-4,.,TGTGCCAGCAGCCTCCAGCGGGGGGGCGAAAAACTGTTTTTT,CASSLQRGGEKLFF
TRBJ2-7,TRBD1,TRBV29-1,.,TGCAGCGTGAAGACAGGGGGACTCTACGAGCAGTACTTC,CSVKTGGLYEQYF
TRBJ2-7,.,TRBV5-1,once,TGCGCCAGCAGCTTGCCGGCCTACGAGCAGTACTTC,CASSLPAYEQYF
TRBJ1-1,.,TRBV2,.,TGTGCCAGCAGTGAACGGGACACTTCCACTGAAGCTTTCTTT,CASSERDTSTEAFF
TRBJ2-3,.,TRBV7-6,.,TGTGCCAGCAGCTTAGCACCCCACGTGGCCACAGATACGCAGTATTTT,CASSLAPHVATDTQYF
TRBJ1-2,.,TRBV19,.,TGTGCCAGTAGTATCCCGGGGGAAGGACGGGGCTACACCTTC,CASSIPGEGRGYTF
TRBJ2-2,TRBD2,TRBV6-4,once,TGTGCCAGCAGTGACTCGGCTAGCGGGAGCGCTAACACCGGGGAGCTGTTTTTT,CASSDSASGSANTGELFF
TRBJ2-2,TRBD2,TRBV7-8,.,TGTGCCAGCAGCCCCAATAGCGGGGACACCGGGGAGCTGTTTTTT,CASSPNSGDTGELFF
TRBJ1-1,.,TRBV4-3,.,TGCGCCAGCAGCCCCTCGGGCGGGCGGAACACTGAAGCTTTCTTT,CASSPSGGRNTEAFF
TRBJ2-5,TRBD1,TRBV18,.,TGTGCCAGCTCTCAGGACAGGGGGCCCGCTTCGGTGACCCAGTACTTC,CASSQDRGPASVTQYF
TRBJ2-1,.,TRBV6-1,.,TGTGCCAGCATGGCGGGTACAATGAAGCAGTTCTTC,CASMAGTMKQFF
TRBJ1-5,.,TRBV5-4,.,TGTGCCAGCAGCTTGACAGGTGCTAGCAATCAGCCCCAGCATTTT,CASSLTGASNQPQHF
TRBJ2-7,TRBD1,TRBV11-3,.,TGTGCCAGCAGCCCCCCAACGTCACAGGGGTACGAGCAGTACTTC,CASSPPTSQGYEQYF
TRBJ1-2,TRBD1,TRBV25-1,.,TGTGCCAGCAGTGAGTCGACGGGACAGGGGAGCTATGGCTACACCTTC,CASSESTGQGSYGYTF
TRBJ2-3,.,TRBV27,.,TGTGCCAGCACACGACTAGACACAGATACGCAGTATTTT,CASTRLDTDTQYF
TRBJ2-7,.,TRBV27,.,TGTGCCCCCCGAGGGAGTTTGCGGGAGCAGTACTTC,CAPRGSLREQYF
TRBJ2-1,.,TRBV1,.,TGCACCAGCAGCCATATCTCGGCGGGAGGGCCACATTACAATGAGCAGTTCTTC,CTSSHISAGGPHYNEQFF
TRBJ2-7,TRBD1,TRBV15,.,TGTGCCACCAGCATTAGGGACAGGGCCTACGAGCAGTACTTC,CATSIRDRAYEQYF
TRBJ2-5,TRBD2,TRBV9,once,TGTGCCAGCAGCGTATGGATAGCGGGAAAAGAGACCCAGTACTTC,CASSVWIAGKETQYF
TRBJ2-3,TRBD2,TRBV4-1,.,TGCGCCAGCAGCCAAAATCCCCTTCTAGCGGGAGGGCCGAATACGCAGTATTTT,CASSQNPLLAGGPNTQYF
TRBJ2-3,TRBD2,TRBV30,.,TGTGCCTGGAGTTTAGCGGGGATCACAGATACGCAGTATTTT,CAWSLAGITDTQYF
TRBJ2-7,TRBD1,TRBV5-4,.,TGTGCCATTGGACAGGAGAATTCCTACGAGCAGTACTTC,CAIGQENSYEQYF
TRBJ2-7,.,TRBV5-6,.,TGTGCCAGCAGCGTACAGGGCTACGAGCAGTACTTC,CASSVQGYEQYF
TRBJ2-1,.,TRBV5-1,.,TGCGCCAGCCAATCCAGGCCTACTGAGCAGTTCTTC,CASQSRPTEQFF
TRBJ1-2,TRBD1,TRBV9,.,TGTGCCAGCAGGGCCGGGACAGATTATGGCTACACCTTC,CASRAGTDYGYTF
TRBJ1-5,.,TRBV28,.,TGTGCCAGCAGTTTAATGGGTGACGGGGGTACTCAGCCCCAGCATTTT,CASSLMGDGGTQPQHF
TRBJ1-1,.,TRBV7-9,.,TGTGCCAGCAGTCCTTTCCTCACTGAAGCTTTCTTT,CASSPFLTEAFF
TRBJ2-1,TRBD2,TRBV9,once,TGTGCCAGCAGCGCGATTGGGACTAGCGGGACCTACAATGAGCAGTTCTTC,CASSAIGTSGTYNEQFF
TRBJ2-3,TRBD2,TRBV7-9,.,TGTGCCAGCAGCCCCCGGGGGGTAGGAGATACGCAGTATTTT,CASSPRGVGDTQYF
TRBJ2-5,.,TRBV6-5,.,TGTGCCAGCAGTCCGGGGCAAGAGACCCAGTACTTC,CASSPGQETQYF